The 28 T cell receptor beta chains presented below share a single source sample, sequenced in a study of blood T cell repertoires in COVID-19. Here immunoSEQ multiplex PCR was the method, and the copy in TCRdb shows in-frame clones only, minus some. The table includes about 140,000 clones, 65% to 80% detected once. Sequencing used peripheral blood. These receptor sequences come from an elderly man with acute or convalescent COVID-19.

In its sample, this clone was seen once. The chain joins TRBV5-6 to TRBJ2-5; 9 nucleotides agree with TRBD2. Germline V gene sequence: CDR1 SGHDT, CDR2 YYEEEE. After removal of 7 bases from V and 4 bases from J, the junction contained 8 bases not matched to a gene. The length of the CDR3 is 14 residues. The DNA of the CDR3 is TGTGCCAGCTCCATACTAGCGGGCGGAGAGACCCAGTACTTC. As protein: CASSILAGGETQYF.

The chain couples TRBV7-2 to TRBJ2-3; D unresolved. CDR1 and CDR2 (germline): SGHTA, FQGNSA. V was shortened by 1 base and J by 2 bases, with 10 bases between the two germline ends. This CDR3 region has 15 residues. The CDR3 region is CASSLVGLYTDTQYF. The CDR3 DNA reads TGTGCCAGCAGCTTAGTTGGGCTGTACACAGATACGCAGTATTTT.

The sample holds a few counts of this clone. This chain connects TRBV10-2 to TRBJ2-7; TRBD1 is a possible D gene (6 bases). Germline V gene lookup returns CDR1 WSHSY and CDR2 SAAADI. V dropped 3 bases and J dropped 0 bases, with 9 bases sitting between them. The CDR3 consists of 14 residues. CDR3 nucleotides: TGCGCCAGCAGTGACCTACAGGGCTCCTACGAGCAGTACTTC. Residues: CASSDLQGSYEQYF.

The rearrangement joins TRBV11-2 to TRBJ1-4; a weak D match, TRBD1 (6 bases). The CDR3 sequence is 17 residues long. V lost 3 bases and J lost 0, with 14 bases in between. Germline lookup yields CDR1 SGHAT and CDR2 FQNNGV. CDR3 sequence: CASSLGALAATNEKLFF. The CDR3 nucleotides are TGTGCCAGCAGCTTGGGGGCCCTAGCAGCAACTAATGAAAAACTGTTTTTT. Supplemented by reference TRBV11-2 and TRBJ1-4, the full variable domain reads EAGVAQSPRYKIIEKRQSVAFWCNPISGHATLYWYQQILGQGPKLLIQFQNNGVVDDSQLPKDRFSAERLKGVDSTLKIQPAKLEDSAVYLCASSLGALAATNEKLFFGSGTQLSVL.

This chain connects TRBV4-3 to TRBJ2-7; no definite D call. V was cut by 0 bases and J by 0 bases, with 6 bases left in between. Germline values: CDR1 LGHNA, CDR2 YSLEER. The CDR3 runs 14 residues. In DNA, the CDR3 is TGCGCCAGCAGCCAAGATGAGAGCTCCTACGAGCAGTACTTC. This translates into CASSQDESSYEQYF.

Points on this clone: A read error may account for a junction end that differs from germline. J is TRBJ2-5 and V is TRBV9, with 7 bases lining up with TRBD2. This CDR3 region has 15 residues. CDR1 and CDR2 from the germline V gene are SGDLS and YYNGEE. The CDR3 sequence is CASSAAGRSGESQYF. In DNA form, the CDR3 reads TGTGCCAGCAGCGCGGCAGGGCGAAGCGGGGAGAGCCAGTACTTC. Full variable domain (missing parts from reference TRBV9 and TRBJ2-5): DSGVTQTPKHLITATGQRVTLRCSPRSGDLSVYWYQQSLDQGLQFLIQYYNGEERAKGNILERFSAQQFPDLHSELNLSSLELGDSALYFCASSAAGRSGESQYFGPGTRLLVL.

The chain employs TRBV6-5 and TRBJ2-7; 9 bases align to TRBD1. V lost 8 bases, J lost 7 bases, and 9 bases stayed unmatched. The CDR3 is made up of 13 amino acids. Per the germline V gene, CDR1 is MNHEY and CDR2 is SVGAGI. The CDR3 DNA sequence: TGTGCCAGCGCGGGACAGGGCCGTCGGGAGCAGTACTTC. This gives the protein CASAGQGRREQYF.

The chain links TRBV5-1 to TRBJ1-4; tentatively, D is TRBD1 (6 bases). The length of the CDR3 is 14 residues. The germline V gene encodes CDR1 SGHRS and CDR2 YFSETQ. V lost 2 bases, J lost 6 bases, and 11 bases lay in between. The CDR3 coding sequence is TGCGCCAGCAGCTTCAGGGGTCAGGATGAAAAACTGTTTTTT. This codes for CASSFRGQDEKLFF.

DNA for the CDR3: TGTGCCAGCAGTCCATGGCTGCCGGGACAGGGAATCTTGGAAAAACTGTTTTTT. It specifies CASSPWLPGQGILEKLFF. The J gene is TRBJ1-4, the V gene TRBV6-6; 9 nucleotides match TRBD1. This CDR3 is built from 18 residues. V dropped 5 bases and J dropped 8; count of bases not matched to a gene: 18. Germline lookup yields CDR1 MNHNY and CDR2 SVGAGI (reference sequence).

The DNA for the CDR3 is TGTGCCAGCAGTTACGTAACAGGGGGAATCTCTGGGGCCAACGTCCTGACTTTC. Translated: CASSYVTGGISGANVLTF. This rearrangement joins TRBV6-2 or TRBV6-3 to TRBJ2-6; TRBD1 aligns across 8 bases. The CDR3 extends over 18 amino acids. Losses at the gene ends were 2 bases for V and 0 bases for J; bases not matched to a gene: 6. Germline V gives CDR1 MNHEY, CDR2 SVGEGT.

The J gene is TRBJ2-5, the V gene TRBV4-3; TRBD2 matches 11 bases. J lost 5 bases, V lost 0 bases, and 8 bases had no gene match. The CDR3 runs 17 residues. Germline loops: CDR1 LGHNA, CDR2 YSLEER. CDR3 protein: CASSQDFTSGGPETQYF. CDR3 nucleotide sequence: TGCGCCAGCAGCCAAGATTTCACTAGCGGGGGTCCGGAGACCCAGTACTTC.

The chain carries TRBV4-2 and TRBJ1-1; D call uncertain. The CDR3 is made up of 14 amino acids. Trimming cost V 0 bases and J 3 bases, with 8 bases left between them. CDR1 is LGHNA, CDR2 YNFKEQ, per germline. The CDR3 bases are TGTGCCAGCAGCCAAGAGGTTGAGGACACTGAAGCTTTCTTT. Translating gives CASSQEVEDTEAFF.

This clone was observed a few times. V is TRBV6-2 or TRBV6-3 and J is TRBJ1-5; TRBD1 matches 7 bases. This CDR3 contains 14 residues. V lost 6 bases and J lost 3; bases outside the gene matches: 5. The germline CDR1 and CDR2 sequences are MNHEY and SVGEGT. The CDR3 DNA is TGTGCCAGCAGCACACAGGGGAACAATCAGCCCCAGCATTTT. This gives the protein CASSTQGNNQPQHF.

The chain recombines TRBV18 with TRBJ2-6, with D tentatively TRBD1 (6 bases). Per germline, CDR1 KGHSH and CDR2 LQKENI. This CDR3 region has 13 residues. With 8 bases removed from V and 1 base from J, the gap between germline ends came to 6 bases. The CDR3 reads CASTGSGANVLTF. CDR3 DNA sequence: TGTGCCAGCACAGGGTCTGGGGCCAACGTCCTGACTTTC.

A few counts support this clone. V usage is TRBV9 and J usage is TRBJ1-1, with 9 bases identical to TRBD1. The V and J ends lost 3 bases and 3 bases, in that order; junction bases with no gene match: 6. The CDR3 loop spans 15 amino acids. The V gene's germline CDR1 is SGDLS and CDR2 YYNGEE. The CDR3 spells CASSADRGWYTEAFF. As DNA, the CDR3 is TGTGCCAGCAGCGCCGACAGGGGGTGGTACACTGAAGCTTTCTTT.

This sequence joins TRBV7-2 and TRBJ1-5, with a tentative D call TRBD1 (6 bases). V lost 0 bases, J lost 6 bases, and 15 bases lay in between. The germline gives CDR1 SGHTA, CDR2 FQGNSA. CDR3 length equals 16 residues. The CDR3 sequence: CASSLAWGGSGQPQHF. The DNA of the CDR3 is TGTGCCAGCAGCTTAGCGTGGGGGGGCTCAGGTCAGCCCCAGCATTTT. The variable domain in full, with the rest retrieved from reference TRBV7-2 and TRBJ1-5, is GAGVSQSPSNKVTEKGKDVELRCDPISGHTALYWYRQSLGQGLEFLIYFQGNSAPDKSGLPSDRFSAERTGGSVSTLTIQRTQQEDSAVYLCASSLAWGGSGQPQHFGDGTRLSIL.

The rearrangement uses TRBV30 and TRBJ1-1; TRBD1 is a possible D gene (6 bases). CDR1 GTSNPN and CDR2 SVGIG come from the germline V gene (reference sequence). The CDR3 is 12 amino acids. Trimming took 5 bases from V and 1 from J, leaving 8 bases between them. The CDR3 here is CAWGTTNTEAFF. In DNA, the CDR3 is TGTGCCTGGGGGACAACGAACACTGAAGCTTTCTTT.

The chain couples TRBV28 to TRBJ2-1, with 8 bases that match TRBD2. The CDR3 contains 13 residues. The J segment lost 12 bases and the V segment lost 10 bases, leaving 14 bases of the junction unmatched. CDR1 is MDHEN and CDR2 is SYDVKM in the germline V gene. This CDR3 reads CATTGGGMGTQFF. The CDR3, as DNA: TGTGCCACCACCGGGGGGGGGATGGGGACGCAGTTCTTC.

On this clone itself: A junction boundary mismatches the germline segment, possibly from a read error. The V gene is TRBV7-8, the J gene TRBJ1-4; TRBD1 aligns across 8 bases. The CDR3 is 17 amino acids. CDR1 and CDR2 from the germline V gene are SGHVS and FQNEAQ. The CDR3 sequence is CASSLARTGPSNEKLFF. CDR3 in DNA: TGTGCCAGCAGCTTAGCGCGGACAGGGCCTTCTAACGAAAAACTGTTTTTT.

This rearrangement joins TRBV2 to TRBJ2-6, with D possibly TRBD1 on 5 matching bases. Trimming stripped 6 bases from V and 0 bases from J, with 9 bases between. Germline V CDR1 and CDR2: SNHLY, FYNNEI. This CDR3 contains 15 residues. The DNA of the CDR3 is TGTGCCAGCAGCGCCGACAGCTCTGGGGCCAACGTCCTGACTTTC. As protein: CASSADSSGANVLTF.

The rearrangement links TRBV3-1 (or the pseudogene TRBV3-2) to TRBJ2-7, with 8 bases identical to TRBD1. CDR3 length: 18 amino acids. With 5 bases clipped from V and 3 bases from J, the junction kept 18 bases outside the gene matches. Germline CDR1 LGHDT, CDR2 YNNKEL (reference sequence). For the CDR3, the DNA is TGTGCCAGCAGCTGGACAGGGTTCCACCCCCATTTGCGCTACGAGCAGTACTTC. It codes for CASSWTGFHPHLRYEQYF.

J is TRBJ2-2 and V is TRBV7-3, with 14 bases fitting TRBD2. This CDR3 contains 17 residues. Germline CDR1 SGHTA, CDR2 FQGTGA. V gave up 5 bases and J gave up 1 base; unmatched junction bases: 3. The CDR3 DNA sequence: TGTGCCAGCAGCCGCGGGACTAGCGGGGGGAACACCGGGGAGCTGTTTTTT. Translated, it gives CASSRGTSGGNTGELFF.

This sequence joins TRBV19 and TRBJ2-5; TRBD1 matches 8 bases. The germline V gene encodes CDR1 LNHDA and CDR2 SQIVND (reference sequence). This CDR3 region has 15 residues. V lost 4 bases to trimming and J lost 5 bases; unmatched junction nucleotides: 9. The CDR3 DNA is TGTGCCAGTAGTACGACAGGGGCAGGGCCGGAGACCCAGTACTTC. Residues: CASSTTGAGPETQYF.

V usage is TRBV5-6 and J usage is TRBJ1-2; TRBD1 matches 10 bases. V dropped 6 bases and J dropped 2; count of bases not matched to a gene: 7. In germline, CDR1 is SGHDT, CDR2 YYEEEE. The CDR3 length is 15 residues. The CDR3 DNA sequence: TGTGCCAGCACCGAGAGGACAGGGGGAAACTATGGCTACACCTTC. Its translation is CASTERTGGNYGYTF. Together with reference TRBV5-6 and TRBJ1-2, the CDR3 gives the full variable domain: DAGVTQSPTHLIKTRGQQVTLRCSPKSGHDTVSWYQQALGQGPQFIFQYYEEEERQRGNFPDRFSGHQFPNYSSELNVNALLLGDSALYLCASTERTGGNYGYTFGSGTRLTVV.

This chain joins TRBV4-3 and TRBJ2-1; D is uncertain. Deletions cut 4 bases from V and 0 bases from J, with 10 bases between. Germline V gene data show CDR1 as LGHNA and CDR2 as YSLEER. The length of the CDR3 is 15 residues. CDR3 sequence (DNA): TGCGCCAGCAGCCTTGGTACGGGCTCCTACAATGAGCAGTTCTTC. Protein sequence: CASSLGTGSYNEQFF.

The rearrangement links TRBV11-2 to TRBJ2-7; the match to TRBD1 covers 11 bases. Trimming at V came to 2 bases and at J to 5 bases, leaving 5 bases not matched to a gene. Germline CDR1 SGHAT, CDR2 FQNNGV. This CDR3 contains 15 residues. The CDR3, as DNA: TGTGCCAGCAGCTTACTCTGGACAGGGGGCAACGAGCAGTACTTC. Translating it yields CASSLLWTGGNEQYF. Filled out from reference TRBV11-2 and TRBJ2-7, the complete variable domain reads EAGVAQSPRYKIIEKRQSVAFWCNPISGHATLYWYQQILGQGPKLLIQFQNNGVVDDSQLPKDRFSAERLKGVDSTLKIQPAKLEDSAVYLCASSLLWTGGNEQYFGPGTRLTVT.

The chain joins TRBV4-2 to TRBJ2-4, with D tentatively TRBD1 (6 bases). The CDR3 covers 16 residues. Germline values: CDR1 LGHNA, CDR2 YNFKEQ. V was clipped by 0 bases and J by 6 bases, with 15 bases between them. CDR3 loop: CASSQDLQGTGNIQYF. The DNA for the CDR3 is TGTGCCAGCAGCCAAGATCTTCAGGGGACGGGAAACATTCAGTACTTC.

The chain links TRBV11-2 to TRBJ2-5; TRBD2 might be the D (6 bases). The CDR3 has 14 amino acids. In germline, CDR1 is SGHAT, CDR2 FQNNGV. V was cut by 0 bases and J by 5 bases, with 10 bases left in between. CDR3: CASSLEPSGETQYF. Written as DNA, the CDR3 is TGTGCCAGCAGCTTAGAACCGAGCGGGGAGACCCAGTACTTC.